Included here is one T cell receptor (beta chain) sequence, with context. This entry comes from a study of CD8 T cells in Susac syndrome. RNA amounts of about 0.5 to 1 ug underwent reverse transcription with random hexamers. TCRdb independently ran MiXCR on the immunoSEQ multiplex PCR reads; one entry per CDR3 protein. The repertoire holds around 130,000 distinct CDR3 sequences, with approximately 96% as singletons. The germline V gene has CDR1 DFQATT and CDR2 SNEGSKA (reference sequence). V shed 6 bases and J shed 2 bases, with 14 bases lying between them. This CDR3 region has 14 residues. This sequence was found in a human donor with multiple sclerosis. The sequenced sample consisted of CD4+ T cells from PBMCs. The rearrangement uses TRBV20-1 and TRBJ2-4; D is tentatively TRBD1 or TRBD2 (5 bases each). The CDR3 sequence is CSAPEAGSKNIQYF. CDR3 DNA sequence: TGCAGTGCCCCGGAGGCAGGGTCCAAAAACATTCAGTACTTC.